The next 11 T cell receptor beta chains were all read from a single sample in a study of ipilimumab plus nivolumab after autologous stem cell transplantation. Sequenced by immunoSEQ multiplex PCR; TCRdb stores in-frame clones only, minus some. The table records about 40,000 clones, over 90% of them present only once. The specimen comprised PBMCs, sampled in a trial of ipilimumab plus nivolumab as post-transplant consolidation. These receptors originate from a male donor with multiple myeloma.

In this sample, this clone turned up once. The chain employs TRBV9 and TRBJ2-3; D is ambiguous. V lost 0 bases and J lost 4, with 6 bases in between. The CDR3 is 13 amino acids. Per germline, CDR1 SGDLS and CDR2 YYNGEE. The CDR3 region is CASSVEVPDTQYF. The CDR3 coding sequence is TGTGCCAGCAGCGTAGAAGTTCCAGATACGCAGTATTTT.

The chain recombines TRBV5-4 with TRBJ2-3, with TRBD2 matching over 14 bases. Trimming cost V 4 bases and J 0 bases; bases outside gene matches: 7. Germline values: CDR1 SGHNT, CDR2 YYREEE (reference sequence). This CDR3 is built from 18 residues. DNA of the CDR3: TGTGCCAGCAGCGCGGGACTAGCGGGAGCCTATAGCACAGATACGCAGTATTTT. Protein sequence: CASSAGLAGAYSTDTQYF.

This chain uses TRBV7-2 with TRBJ1-2, with D possibly matching TRBD1 (6 bases). V gave up 3 bases and J gave up 0 bases, with 11 bases separating them. The germline CDR1 and CDR2 sequences are SGHTA and FQGNSA. The CDR3 has 15 amino acids. CDR3 loop: CASSLGAPPNYGYTF. CDR3 sequence (DNA): TGTGCCAGCAGCTTGGGGGCACCCCCTAACTATGGCTACACCTTC.

In regard to this clone: The DNA is left out, because the CDR3 cannot be placed on it with certainty; the CDR3 is given as TCRdb lists it. The genes are TRBV21-1 and TRBJ2-2; TRBD2 is taken as the D call from the table, unchecked against the DNA. TRBV21-1 is designated a pseudogene. The CDR3 is made up of 18 amino acids, end residues included. This CDR3 reads CASSKGVAGGSNTGELFF.

As to this clone: At the DNA level, this CDR3 is encoded by other sequences in the same sample as well. The chain couples TRBV19 to TRBJ1-1, with D hard to call. The CDR3 spans 14 residues. The germline V gene has CDR1 LNHDA and CDR2 SQIVND (reference sequence). V lost 1 base and J lost 1, with 7 bases in between. CDR3 amino acids: CASSIGGGNTEAFF. The CDR3 region has the DNA TGTGCCAGTAGTATAGGGGGAGGGAACACTGAAGCTTTCTTT.

V usage is TRBV7-6 and J usage is TRBJ2-5, with D possibly matching TRBD2 (6 bases). From germline, CDR1 is SGHVS and CDR2 FNYEAQ. Trimming pared 0 bases from V and 0 bases from J, leaving 14 bases between. This CDR3 region has 17 residues. CDR3 in amino acids: CASSLAGGGVDQETQYF. CDR3 in DNA: TGTGCCAGCAGCTTAGCGGGAGGAGGGGTCGACCAAGAGACCCAGTACTTC.

The V gene is TRBV28, the J gene TRBJ1-5; 9 bases match TRBD1. Trimming cost V 5 bases and J 0 bases; bases outside gene matches: 8. CDR1 MDHEN and CDR2 SYDVKM come from the germline V gene. The CDR3 contains 17 residues. The CDR3 coding sequence is TGTGCCAGCAGTGACACAGGGGGCAGGTATAGCAATCAGCCCCAGCATTTT. This codes for CASSDTGGRYSNQPQHF.

This chain links TRBV7-2 with TRBJ2-7, with no clear D. This CDR3 spans 15 amino acids. Germline V gives CDR1 SGHTA, CDR2 FQGNSA. V was clipped by 1 base and J by 1 base, with 11 bases between them. The CDR3 coding sequence is TGTGCCAGCAGCTTAGGCATAGCCACTTCCTACGAGCAGTACTTC. Translated, it gives CASSLGIATSYEQYF.

The chain carries TRBV5-6 and TRBJ2-5, with 7 nucleotides matching TRBD2. The CDR3 is 17 residues long. V was clipped by 4 bases and J by 7 bases; unmatched bases: 19. In germline, CDR1 is SGHDT, CDR2 YYEEEE. The CDR3 DNA follows: TGTGCCAGCAGCGTCTACACCCTAGCGGCCAGACCTGGGACCCAGTACTTC. This gives the protein CASSVYTLAARPGTQYF.

This clone was observed once. V is TRBV19 and J is TRBJ1-2; TRBD1 might be the D (5 bases). CDR3 length: 14 residues. Germline CDR1 is LNHDA and CDR2 is SQIVND (reference sequence). Trimming took 5 bases from V and 5 from J, leaving 15 bases between them. CDR3 coding DNA: TGTGCCAGTAGTCCCCCGGCAGGGAGTTATGGCTACACCTTC. Protein product: CASSPPAGSYGYTF.

V usage is TRBV19 and J usage is TRBJ2-1; 11 positions agree with TRBD2. CDR3 size: 12 residues. Unmatched junction bases numbered 5, after V lost 4 bases and J lost 15 bases. The germline V gene has CDR1 LNHDA and CDR2 SQIVND (reference sequence). CDR3 sequence reads: CASSTLAGVRFF. CDR3 coding DNA: TGTGCCAGTAGTACACTAGCGGGGGTGCGGTTCTTC.